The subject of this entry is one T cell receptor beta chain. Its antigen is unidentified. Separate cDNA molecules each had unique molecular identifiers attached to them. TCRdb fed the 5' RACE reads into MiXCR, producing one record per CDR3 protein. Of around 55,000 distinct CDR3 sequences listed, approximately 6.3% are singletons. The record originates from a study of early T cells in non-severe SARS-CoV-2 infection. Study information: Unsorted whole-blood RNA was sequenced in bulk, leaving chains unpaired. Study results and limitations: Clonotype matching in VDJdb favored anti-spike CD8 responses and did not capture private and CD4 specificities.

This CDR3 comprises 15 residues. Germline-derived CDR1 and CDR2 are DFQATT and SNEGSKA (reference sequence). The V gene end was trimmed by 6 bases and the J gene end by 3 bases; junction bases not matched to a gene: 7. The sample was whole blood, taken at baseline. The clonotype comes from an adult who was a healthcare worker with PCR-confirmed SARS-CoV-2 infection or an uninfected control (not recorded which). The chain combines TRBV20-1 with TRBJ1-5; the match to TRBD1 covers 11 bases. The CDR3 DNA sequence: TGCAGTGCCCCGGACAGGGGGCTCACCAATCAGCCCCAGCATTTT. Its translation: CSAPDRGLTNQPQHF.